This TCR beta chain was captured by sequencing in a study of blood T cell repertoires in COVID-19. Study in general: Donors in the United States, Italy and Spain gave samples during acute or convalescent COVID-19. PBMCs, B-cell-depleted T cells, or T cells provided the cDNA or gDNA that made up the material.

After removal of 3 bases from V and 5 bases from J, the junction contained 15 bases not matched to a gene. There are 17 residues in the CDR3. Germline V gene data show CDR1 as SGHAT and CDR2 as FQNNGV. In its sample, this clone was seen once. The authors' processing: Researchers report that nucleated cell counts were estimated from reference gene primer amplification. The table came from immunoSEQ multiplex PCR; TCRdb's copy has only in-frame clones and leaves some out. Clone size and V and J calls were adopted from that table, with D and trimming inferred from the DNA. This sample yields about 40,000 clones, of which 90% to 95% are seen a single time; 15% to 17% belongs to the top ten.

Sequencing used peripheral blood. This clonotype originated in a woman younger than 45 in a cohort sampled during active COVID-19. The chain combines TRBV11-2 with TRBJ2-7, with 8 bases lining up with TRBD2. This CDR3 is CASSFPTGLVESDEQYF. The CDR3, as DNA: TGTGCCAGCAGCTTCCCCACGGGACTAGTAGAGAGCGACGAGCAGTACTTC.